Presented here are 25 T cell receptor beta chains from one specimen sequenced in a study of blood T cells in healthy people across ages. PCR was performed a second time for about 6 to 11 cycles using a sample-barcoded 5' primer and a J-beta primer mix. TCRdb re-called the 5' RACE reads with MiXCR, one entry per CDR3 protein. The sample records over a million distinct CDR3 sequences, about 25% being singletons. These sequences were also reported in another study, on T cells of mothers and their children.

Sequenced: blood. The source is a girl aged 2 to 10 in good health.

The CDR3 bases are TGTGCCAGCAGCGTTGACAGGGAGTCGAGCGAGCAGTACTTC. This gives the protein CASSVDRESSEQYF. This sequence joins TRBV9 and TRBJ2-7, with TRBD1 identical over 7 bases. This CDR3 has 14 amino acids. The V and J ends lost 2 bases and 6 bases, in that order; junction bases with no gene match: 8. Per the germline V gene, CDR1 is SGDLS and CDR2 is YYNGEE.

This clonotype was detected only a few times. The CDR3 DNA is TGTGCTAGTGGTTTCCAGACAGACTCGGGCACCGGGGAGCTGTTTTTT. Its translation is CASGFQTDSGTGELFF. V is TRBV12-5 and J is TRBJ2-2; D might be TRBD1 (5 bases). The V gene's germline CDR1 is LGHNT and CDR2 FRNRAP. This CDR3 has 16 residues. V gave up 3 bases and J gave up 4 bases, with 15 bases separating them.

This clonotype was picked up a small number of times. The chain recombines TRBV11-3 with TRBJ1-1; a weak D match, TRBD1 (5 bases). The V end was cut by 4 bases, the J end by 3 bases, with 9 bases between. CDR3 size: 13 residues. CDR1 SGHNT and CDR2 YENEEA come from the germline V gene. The CDR3 DNA reads TGTGCCAGCAGCTACGCCAGGGACACTGAAGCTTTCTTT. Translating gives CASSYARDTEAFF.

This clonotype was counted between two and nine times. This sequence joins TRBV28 and TRBJ1-1, with D tentatively TRBD1 (5 bases). Per germline, CDR1 MDHEN and CDR2 SYDVKM. The CDR3 runs to 14 residues. V was pared by 6 bases and J by 5 bases, with 16 bases between. The CDR3 coding sequence is TGTGCCAGCAGACCATTCTCAGGGAGGACTGAAGCTTTCTTT. Residues: CASRPFSGRTEAFF.

This clonotype was counted only a few times. The J gene is TRBJ1-2, the V gene TRBV20-1; 8 nucleotides line up with TRBD1. Trimming took 6 bases from V and 5 from J; bases not matched to a gene: 5. The CDR3 has 12 residues. CDR1 DFQATT and CDR2 SNEGSKA come from the germline V gene (reference sequence). This chain's CDR3 is CSATGGGYGYTF. The CDR3 coding sequence is TGCAGTGCAACAGGGGGAGGGTATGGCTACACCTTC.

The CDR3 coding sequence is TGCAGTGCTAGGAGAGGGGACTATGGCTACACCTTC. It yields the protein CSARRGDYGYTF. The chain carries TRBV20-1 and TRBJ1-2, with D possibly TRBD1 on 5 matching bases. CDR1 and CDR2 (germline): DFQATT, SNEGSKA (reference sequence). Trimming shortened V by 3 bases and J by 3 bases, and 8 bases separated the two germline ends. There are 12 residues in the CDR3.

The chain combines TRBV4-3 with TRBJ2-1; D gene unclear. The CDR3 is 11 amino acids. The V end lost 1 base, the J end lost 13 bases, and 8 bases lay between the germline ends. In germline, CDR1 is LGHNA, CDR2 YSLEER. The CDR3 DNA is TGCGCCAGCAGCCAAGTGGGCACTCAGTTCTTC. Translated, it gives CASSQVGTQFF.

The gene calls are TRBV6-4 and TRBJ2-1; D is unresolved. Trimming removed 2 bases at V and 0 bases at J, with 8 bases between. The V gene's germline CDR1 is MRHNA and CDR2 SNTAGT. This CDR3 is 15 amino acids long. CDR3 coding DNA: TGTGCCAGCAGTGACCAACCCAGCTCCTACAATGAGCAGTTCTTC. Translation: CASSDQPSSYNEQFF.

This clonotype was seen a few times. The rearrangement links TRBV7-9 to TRBJ2-1, with D tentatively TRBD1 or TRBD2 (5 bases each). The J call is in doubt because the DNA end fits TRBJ2-7 better. CDR1 and CDR2 (germline): SEHNR, FQNEAQ (reference sequence). CDR3 length equals 13 residues. This CDR3 reads CASRLPGLYEQYF. Here the CDR3 DNA reads TGTGCCAGCAGACTACCGGGGCTTTACGAGCAGTACTTC.

This rearrangement joins TRBV20-1 to TRBJ2-1; D unclear. Germline assignment: CDR1 DFQATT and CDR2 SNEGSKA (reference sequence). V was pared by 1 base and J by 0 bases, with 13 bases between. CDR3 length: 16 residues. CDR3 DNA sequence: TGCAGTGCTAGAGTGTCTTCCTCACGCTCCTACAATGAGCAGTTCTTC. Its translation: CSARVSSSRSYNEQFF.

This clonotype came up a few times. The V and J genes are TRBV24-1 and TRBJ2-2, with D hard to call. The CDR3 sequence is 15 residues long. Germline V gene data show CDR1 as KGHDR and CDR2 as SFDVKD. Trimming took off 3 bases at V and 0 bases at J, with 7 bases between the two ends. DNA of the CDR3: TGTGCCACCAGTGATGACTTAGCGAACACCGGGGAGCTGTTTTTT. Residues: CATSDDLANTGELFF.

The chain recombines TRBV5-6 with TRBJ2-7; 7 bases agree with TRBD2. The CDR3 extends over 15 amino acids. CDR1 and CDR2 from the germline V gene are SGHDT and YYEEEE. Trimming cost V 0 bases and J 3 bases; bases outside gene matches: 6. The CDR3, as DNA: TGTGCCAGCAGCTTGGGGGAGGGACTCTACTACGAGCAGTACTTC. Protein sequence: CASSLGEGLYYEQYF.

In this sample, this clonotype turned up a few times. Here the CDR3 reads CASSDKLRGETQYF. The CDR3 coding sequence is TGTGCCAGCAGTGATAAACTACGTGGAGAGACCCAGTACTTC. The V call is TRBV25-1, the J call TRBJ2-5; unclear D gene. V shed 3 bases and J shed 4 bases, with 12 bases lying between them. The CDR3 extends over 14 amino acids. CDR1 and CDR2 (germline): MGHDK, SYGVNS.

The genes are TRBV7-8 and TRBJ1-2, with a weak D call TRBD1 (5 bases). V lost 1 base and J lost 5, with 14 bases in between. Germline lookup yields CDR1 SGHVS and CDR2 FQNEAQ. This CDR3 region has 15 residues. CDR3 nucleotide sequence: TGTGCCAGCAGCTTAGTTCAGGGAGGGCTTTATGGCTACACCTTC. As protein: CASSLVQGGLYGYTF.

V and J are TRBV20-1 and TRBJ2-3; 10 nucleotides match TRBD2. V was pared by 8 bases and J by 6 bases, with 2 bases of the junction left unmatched. The CDR3 loop spans 11 amino acids. Germline V gene lookup returns CDR1 DFQATT and CDR2 SNEGSKA (reference sequence). The CDR3 DNA reads as TGCAGTTCGACTAGCGGGGATACGCAGTATTTT. Translation gives CSSTSGDTQYF.

V gene TRBV20-1 combines with J gene TRBJ2-7; 8 nucleotides line up with TRBD1. Germline V gives CDR1 DFQATT, CDR2 SNEGSKA (reference sequence). There are 15 residues in the CDR3. J gave up 3 bases and V 0 bases, and 7 bases lay outside the gene matches. The CDR3 reads CSARDIRTGIYEQYF. CDR3 in DNA: TGCAGTGCTAGAGATATACGGACAGGGATCTACGAGCAGTACTTC.

V gene TRBV7-2 combines with J gene TRBJ2-1; 7 nucleotides agree with TRBD1. The germline V gene has CDR1 SGHTA and CDR2 FQGNSA. CDR3 length: 14 residues. V lost 1 base to trimming and J lost 8 bases; unmatched junction nucleotides: 5. For the CDR3, the DNA is TGTGCCAGCAGCTTAGGACAGGGTCCCGATGAGCAGTTCTTC. Translation gives CASSLGQGPDEQFF.

This clonotype occurred many times. This CDR3 is CASSLGPGAGNTIYF. The CDR3 nucleotides are TGTGCCAGCAGCTTAGGCCCAGGGGCCGGAAACACCATATATTTT. The chain uses TRBV7-2 and TRBJ1-3, with a tentative D call TRBD1 (6 bases). Germline CDR1 is SGHTA and CDR2 is FQGNSA. Trimming left V 1 base short and J 4 bases short, with 11 bases between. The CDR3 runs to 15 residues.

This clonotype has a handful of counts. At one of its ends the junction is not consistent with the germline gene, which may arise from a read error. The chain employs TRBV9 and TRBJ2-5; D is ambiguous. The DNA end is more similar to TRBJ2-7, so the J call may be wrong. The CDR3 covers 15 residues. Germline CDR1 SGDLS, CDR2 YYNGEE. The CDR3 sequence: CANSAMPAPSYEQYF. The CDR3 DNA follows: TGTGCCAACAGCGCTATGCCGGCACCTTCTTACGAGCAGTACTTC.

V gene TRBV4-2 combines with J gene TRBJ2-1; no reliable D call. Trimming cost V 1 base and J 10 bases, with 11 bases left between them. The CDR3 extends over 13 amino acids. Looked up from germline, CDR1 is LGHNA and CDR2 is YNFKEQ. In DNA form, the CDR3 reads TGTGCCAGCAGCCAAGTTGCCCAGGAGGAGCAGTTCTTC. Residues: CASSQVAQEEQFF.

The V and J genes are TRBV7-9 and TRBJ2-7, with TRBD2 matching 13 bases. CDR3 length: 15 amino acids. CDR1 is SEHNR, CDR2 FQNEAQ, per germline (reference sequence). Trimming cost V 5 bases and J 8 bases; bases outside gene matches: 9. CDR3 loop: CASSPPGTSGIKQYF. As DNA, the CDR3 is TGTGCCAGCAGCCCACCGGGGACTAGCGGGATCAAGCAGTACTTC.

The rearrangement joins TRBV29-1 to TRBJ1-1; D remains ambiguous. The germline V gene encodes CDR1 SQVTM and CDR2 ANQGSEA. The V end was cut by 4 bases, the J end by 1 base, with 7 bases between. CDR3 length: 12 amino acids. The DNA of the CDR3 is TGCAGCGTTGGAGGTAGGAACACTGAAGCTTTCTTT. It translates to CSVGGRNTEAFF.

This clonotype was counted a few times. The chain has TRBV28 and TRBJ2-3; D not certain. Germline V CDR1 and CDR2: MDHEN, SYDVKM. This CDR3 is built from 14 residues. With 1 base removed from V and 5 bases from J, the gap between germline ends came to 10 bases. The DNA of the CDR3 is TGTGCCAGCAGTTTATTAGGGTCTGGAGATACGCAGTATTTT. It encodes CASSLLGSGDTQYF.

This clonotype occurred a few times. The V and J genes are TRBV27 and TRBJ2-7, with TRBD2 as a possible D gene (5 bases). The CDR3 runs to 14 residues. Trimming shortened V by 6 bases and J by 1 base, and 13 bases separated the two germline ends. The germline V gene encodes CDR1 MNHEY and CDR2 SMNVEV (reference sequence). CDR3 nucleotides: TGTGCCAGCAGCCCCATAGCGAAGTCCTACGAGCAGTACTTC. As protein: CASSPIAKSYEQYF.

The genes are TRBV20-1 and TRBJ2-1; 8 nucleotides match TRBD2. The CDR3 totals 12 residues. V was pared by 1 base and J by 12 bases, with 5 bases of the junction left unmatched. The germline gives CDR1 DFQATT, CDR2 SNEGSKA (reference sequence). The CDR3 loop is CSARVIGTRQFF. CDR3 sequence (DNA): TGCAGTGCTAGAGTAATCGGGACTAGGCAGTTCTTC.